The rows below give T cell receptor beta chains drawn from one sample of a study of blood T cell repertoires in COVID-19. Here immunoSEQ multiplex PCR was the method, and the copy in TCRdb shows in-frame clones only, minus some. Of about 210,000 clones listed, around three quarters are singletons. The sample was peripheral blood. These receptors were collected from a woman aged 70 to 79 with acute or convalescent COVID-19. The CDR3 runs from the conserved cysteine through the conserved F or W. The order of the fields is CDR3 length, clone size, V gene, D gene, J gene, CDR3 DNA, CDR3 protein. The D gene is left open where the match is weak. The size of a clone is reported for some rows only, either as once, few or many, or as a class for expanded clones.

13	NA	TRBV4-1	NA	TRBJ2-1	TGCGCCAGCAGCCAAGGGGGCCCGAATGAGCAGTTCTTC	CASSQGGPNEQFF
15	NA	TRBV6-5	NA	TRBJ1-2	TGTGCCAGCAGTACTACTTATGGAGACGACTATGGCTACACCTTC	CASSTTYGDDYGYTF
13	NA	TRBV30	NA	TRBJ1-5	TGTGCCTGGAAGGAGGGGAGCGGGCAGCCCCAGCATTTT	CAWKEGSGQPQHF
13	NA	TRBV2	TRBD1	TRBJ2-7	TGTGCCAGCCGGGGGACAGGGGGTTTCGTTAGGTACTTC	CASRGTGGFVRYF
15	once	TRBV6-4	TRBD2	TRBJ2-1	TGTGCCAGCAGTGACTTTTCGGGGGGGCTAGGAGAGCAGTTCTTC	CASSDFSGGLGEQFF
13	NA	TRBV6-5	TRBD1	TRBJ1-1	TGTGCCAGCAGTCCGACAGGGAGGACTGAAGCTTTCTTT	CASSPTGRTEAFF
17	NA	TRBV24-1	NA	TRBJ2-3	TGTGCCACCAGTGATTCTGGACAGGGAGGGCACACAGATACGCAGTATTTT	CATSDSGQGGHTDTQYF
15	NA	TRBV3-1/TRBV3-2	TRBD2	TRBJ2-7	TGTGCCAGCAGAGCGAGTAGCGGGGGGACCCTCGAGCAGTACTTC	CASRASSGGTLEQYF
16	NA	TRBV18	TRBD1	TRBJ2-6	TGTGCCAGCTCTCAAAACCAGGGGGCTGGGGCCAACGTCCTGACTTTC	CASSQNQGAGANVLTF
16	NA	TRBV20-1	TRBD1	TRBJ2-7	TGCAGTGCTAGTATTCCGCACAGGGGGCGCGGCTACGAGCAGTACTTC	CSASIPHRGRGYEQYF
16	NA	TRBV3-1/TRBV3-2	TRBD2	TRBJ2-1	TGTGCCAGCAGCCAAGATGAGGGACTAGCGGGGGTGGAGCAGTTCTTC	CASSQDEGLAGVEQFF
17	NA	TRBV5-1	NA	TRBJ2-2	TGCGCCAGCAGCTTGCTTAGGCGGGGAATCAACACCGGGGAGCTGTTTTTT	CASSLLRRGINTGELFF
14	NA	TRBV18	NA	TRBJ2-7	TGTGCCAGCTCGCGCGAGGTATCACCCTACGAGCAGTACTTC	CASSREVSPYEQYF
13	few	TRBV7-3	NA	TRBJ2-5	TGTGCCAGCAGTCGTGGACAGCAAGAGACCCAGTACTTC	CASSRGQQETQYF
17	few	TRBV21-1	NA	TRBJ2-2	TGTGCCAGCAGCCATTCTGAGACGGGGGGGAACACCGGGGAGCTGTTTTTT	CASSHSETGGNTGELFF
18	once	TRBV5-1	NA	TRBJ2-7	TGCGCCAGCCTATCCCCTCTTATGTCGAGCGGCGAAAACTACGAGCAGTACTTC	CASLSPLMSSGENYEQYF
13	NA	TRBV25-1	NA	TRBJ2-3	TGTGCCAGCAGTGACGGGTTAGGCGATACGCAGTATTTT	CASSDGLGDTQYF
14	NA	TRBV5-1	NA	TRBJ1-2	TGCGCCAGCAGCTTGTTGTCCCTAAACTATGGCTACACCTTC	CASSLLSLNYGYTF
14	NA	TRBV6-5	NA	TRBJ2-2	TGTGCCAGCAAATTCTCCAGGGTGAACGGGGAGCTGTTTTTT	CASKFSRVNGELFF
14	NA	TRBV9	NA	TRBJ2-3	TGTGCCAGCAGCGTAGCTCTCACCGGCGGTACGCAGTATTTT	CASSVALTGGTQYF
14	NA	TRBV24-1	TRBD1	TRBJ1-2	TGTGCCACCAGTGCCCCGGGACAGGGGTATGGCTACACCTTC	CATSAPGQGYGYTF
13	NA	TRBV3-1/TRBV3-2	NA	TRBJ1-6	TGTGCCAGCAGCCGCGGACAGAATTCACCCCTCCACTTT	CASSRGQNSPLHF
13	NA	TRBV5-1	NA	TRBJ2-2	TGCGCCAGCAGTTACTCTAGAGCCGGGGAGCTGTTTTTT	CASSYSRAGELFF
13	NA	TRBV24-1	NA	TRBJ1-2	TGTGCCACCAGTGATTTAACCGGAGGTGGCTACACCTTC	CATSDLTGGGYTF
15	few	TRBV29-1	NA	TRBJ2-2	TGCAGCGTTTCTTATCAGGGGAGCGGCACCGGGGAGCTGTTTTTT	CSVSYQGSGTGELFF
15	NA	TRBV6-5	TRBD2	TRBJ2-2	TGTGCCAGCAGTTACCTAGCGGGGGTCACCGGGGAGCTGTTTTTT	CASSYLAGVTGELFF
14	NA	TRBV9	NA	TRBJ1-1	TGTGCCAGCAGAGAGGGCTCGTTGAGCACTGAAGCTTTCTTT	CASREGSLSTEAFF